This passage covers 5 T cell receptor beta chains from one sample sequenced in a study of OX40 agonist ivuxolimab in advanced cancers. TCRdb's table, derived via immunoSEQ multiplex PCR, lists solely in-frame clones and lacks some. Of over 90,000 clones in the sample, about nine tenths are singletons; the top ten hold roughly 2.1%. Sequenced material: CD4+ or CD8+ T cells sorted from blood, taken in a trial of the OX40 agonist ivuxolimab. The origin of the receptors is an adult with an advanced solid tumor such as melanoma, head and neck, liver or kidney cancer.

Only a few counts were recorded for this clone. The chain joins TRBV7-2 to TRBJ2-2, with D perhaps matching TRBD2 (7 bases). Germline assignment: CDR1 SGHTA and CDR2 FQGNSA. V was pared by 7 bases and J by 2 bases, with 17 bases between. This CDR3 is 16 amino acids long. This chain's CDR3 is CASTRGGRINTGELFF. The CDR3, as DNA: TGTGCCAGCACTAGGGGGGGACGCATTAACACCGGGGAGCTGTTTTTT. Full variable domain (missing parts from reference TRBV7-2 and TRBJ2-2): GAGVSQSPSNKVTEKGKDVELRCDPISGHTALYWYRQSLGQGLEFLIYFQGNSAPDKSGLPSDRFSAERTGGSVSTLTIQRTQQEDSAVYLCASTRGGRINTGELFFGEGSRLTVL.

The CDR3 DNA follows: TGTGCCAGTAGTAGACTAGCATCTGACCCCAAAAACATTCAGTACTTC. It is translated as CASSRLASDPKNIQYF. The chain is built from TRBV19 and TRBJ2-4, with TRBD2 matching 7 bases. The J segment lost 2 bases and the V segment lost 4 bases, leaving 8 bases of the junction unmatched. The CDR3 consists of 16 residues. Germline lookup yields CDR1 LNHDA and CDR2 SQIVND (reference sequence).

The chain combines TRBV10-1 with TRBJ1-4; possibly TRBD1 for D (6 bases). The V end lost 10 bases, the J end lost 8 bases, and 26 bases lay between the germline ends. CDR1 WNHNN and CDR2 SYGVQD come from the germline V gene (reference sequence). There are 16 residues in the CDR3. As DNA, the CDR3 is TGCGCCATCCGGACATTTCTCTGGAACGGGGGCGAAAAACTGTTTTTT. Protein sequence: CAIRTFLWNGGEKLFF.

This chain joins TRBV11-2 and TRBJ2-7; D is ambiguous. Trimming left V 1 base short and J 4 bases short, with 5 bases between. Germline CDR1 SGHAT, CDR2 FQNNGV. The CDR3 is made up of 12 amino acids. The CDR3 nucleotides read TGTGCCAGCAGCTTAGGAGAATACGAGCAGTACTTC. It specifies CASSLGEYEQYF.

The CDR3 protein is CSGVLSDEQFF. CDR3 in DNA: TGCAGCGGGGTCCTCTCTGATGAGCAGTTCTTC. The chain joins TRBV29-1 to TRBJ2-1; no reliable D call. The V gene's germline CDR1 is SQVTM and CDR2 ANQGSEA. With 7 bases removed from V and 8 bases from J, the gap between germline ends came to 12 bases. The CDR3 contains 11 residues.